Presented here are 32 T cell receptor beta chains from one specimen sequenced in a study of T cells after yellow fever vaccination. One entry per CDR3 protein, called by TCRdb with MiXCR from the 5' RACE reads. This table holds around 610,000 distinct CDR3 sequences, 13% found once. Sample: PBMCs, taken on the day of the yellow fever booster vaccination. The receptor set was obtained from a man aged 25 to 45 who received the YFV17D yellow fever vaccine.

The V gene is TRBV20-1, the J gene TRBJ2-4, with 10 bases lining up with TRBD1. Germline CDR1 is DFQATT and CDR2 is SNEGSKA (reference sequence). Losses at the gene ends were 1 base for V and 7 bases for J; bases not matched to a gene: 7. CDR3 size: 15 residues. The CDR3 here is CSARVTGGAWNIQYF. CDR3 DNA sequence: TGCAGTGCTAGAGTGACAGGGGGCGCCTGGAACATTCAGTACTTC.

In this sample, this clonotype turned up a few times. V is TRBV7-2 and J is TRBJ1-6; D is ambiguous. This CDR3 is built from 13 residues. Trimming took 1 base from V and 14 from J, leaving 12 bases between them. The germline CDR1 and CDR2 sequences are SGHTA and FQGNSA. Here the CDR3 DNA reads TGTGCCAGCAGCTTAGAGGCTGGAAGGGCCCTCCACTTT. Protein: CASSLEAGRALHF.

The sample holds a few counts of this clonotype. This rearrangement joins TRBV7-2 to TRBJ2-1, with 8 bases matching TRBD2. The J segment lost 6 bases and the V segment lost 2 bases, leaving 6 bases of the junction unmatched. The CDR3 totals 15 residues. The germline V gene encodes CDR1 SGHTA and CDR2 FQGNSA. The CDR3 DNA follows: TGTGCCAGCAGCTTATCTGGACTAGCTCTCAATGAGCAGTTCTTC. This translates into CASSLSGLALNEQFF.

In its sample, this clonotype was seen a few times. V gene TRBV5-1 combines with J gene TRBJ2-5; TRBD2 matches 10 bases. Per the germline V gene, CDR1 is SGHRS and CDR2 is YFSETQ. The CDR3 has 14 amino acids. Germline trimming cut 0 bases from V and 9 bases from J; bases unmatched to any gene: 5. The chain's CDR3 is CASSLATSGEAQYF. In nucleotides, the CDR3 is TGCGCCAGCAGCTTGGCCACTAGCGGGGAGGCCCAGTACTTC.

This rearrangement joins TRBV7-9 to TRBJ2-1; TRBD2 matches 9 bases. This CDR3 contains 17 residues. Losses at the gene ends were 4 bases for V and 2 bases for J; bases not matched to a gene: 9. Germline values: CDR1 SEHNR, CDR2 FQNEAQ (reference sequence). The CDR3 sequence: CASSSTGASGTYNEQFF. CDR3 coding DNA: TGTGCCAGCAGCTCAACTGGGGCTAGCGGGACCTACAATGAGCAGTTCTTC.

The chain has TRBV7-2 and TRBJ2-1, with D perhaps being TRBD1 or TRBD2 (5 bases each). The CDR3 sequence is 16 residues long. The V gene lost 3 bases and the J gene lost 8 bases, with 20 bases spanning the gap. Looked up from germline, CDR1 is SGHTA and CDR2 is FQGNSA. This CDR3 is CASSFLGSLLGDEQFF. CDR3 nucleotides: TGTGCCAGCAGCTTTTTGGGTAGCCTTTTGGGGGATGAGCAGTTCTTC.

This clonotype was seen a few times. In DNA, the CDR3 is TGTGCCATCAGAGGACAGGGAAAATTCAATGAGCAGTTCTTC. Residues: CAIRGQGKFNEQFF. The J gene is TRBJ2-1, the V gene TRBV10-3, with 8 bases that match TRBD1. With 6 bases clipped from V and 6 bases from J, the junction kept 7 bases outside the gene matches. Looked up from germline, CDR1 is ENHRY and CDR2 is SYGVKD. The CDR3 covers 14 residues.

CDR3: CAWTQREGLKLGNEQFF. In DNA form, the CDR3 reads TGTGCCTGGACCCAGCGGGAGGGCCTAAAGTTGGGGAATGAGCAGTTCTTC. The chain carries TRBV30 and TRBJ2-1; the match to TRBD2 covers 10 bases. Looked up from germline, CDR1 is GTSNPN and CDR2 is SVGIG (reference sequence). The CDR3 runs 17 residues. Trimming removed 4 bases from V and 7 bases from J; junction bases left unmatched: 16. Full variable domain (outside the CDR3, taken from reference TRBV30 and TRBJ2-1): SQTIHQWPATLVQPVGSPLSLECTVEGTSNPNLYWYRQAAGRGLQLLFYSVGIGQISSEVPQNLSASRPQDRQFILSSKKLLLSDSGFYLCAWTQREGLKLGNEQFFGPGTRLTVL.

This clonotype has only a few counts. DNA of the CDR3: TGCGCCAGCAGCCCAGGGACTGCCAAGCATGAGCAGTTCTTC. As protein: CASSPGTAKHEQFF. This rearrangement joins TRBV5-1 to TRBJ2-1; D may be TRBD2 (6 bases). The V and J ends lost 4 bases and 8 bases respectively, with 16 bases between them. The CDR3 is 14 amino acids. Germline V CDR1 and CDR2: SGHRS, YFSETQ. The variable domain in full, completed from reference TRBV5-1 and TRBJ2-1, reads KAGVTQTPRYLIKTRGQQVTLSCSPISGHRSVSWYQQTPGQGLQFLFEYFSETQRNKGNFPGRFSGRQFSNSRSEMNVSTLELGDSALYLCASSPGTAKHEQFFGPGTRLTVL.

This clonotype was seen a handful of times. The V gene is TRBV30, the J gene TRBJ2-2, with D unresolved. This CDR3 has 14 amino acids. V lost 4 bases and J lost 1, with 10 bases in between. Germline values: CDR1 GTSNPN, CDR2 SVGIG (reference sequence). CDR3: CAWIGQQNTGELFF. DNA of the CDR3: TGTGCCTGGATTGGTCAACAGAACACCGGGGAGCTGTTTTTT.

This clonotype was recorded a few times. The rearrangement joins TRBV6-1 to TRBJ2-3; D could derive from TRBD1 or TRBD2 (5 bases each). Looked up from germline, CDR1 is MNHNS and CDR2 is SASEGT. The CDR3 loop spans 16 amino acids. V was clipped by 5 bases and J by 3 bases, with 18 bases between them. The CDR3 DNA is TGTGCCAGCAGTCCCCCCCCCGGGGCTCGTACAGATACGCAGTATTTT. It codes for CASSPPPGARTDTQYF.

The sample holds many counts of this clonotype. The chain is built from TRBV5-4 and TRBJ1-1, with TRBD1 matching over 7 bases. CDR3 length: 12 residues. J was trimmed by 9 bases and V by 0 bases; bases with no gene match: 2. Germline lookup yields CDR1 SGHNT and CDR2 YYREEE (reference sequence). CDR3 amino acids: CASSLDRGKAFF. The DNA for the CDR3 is TGTGCCAGCAGCTTGGACAGGGGAAAAGCTTTCTTT. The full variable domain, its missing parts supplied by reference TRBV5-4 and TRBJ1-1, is ETGVTQSPTHLIKTRGQQVTLRCSSQSGHNTVSWYQQALGQGPQFIFQYYREEENGRGNFPPRFSGLQFPNYSSELNVNALELDDSALYLCASSLDRGKAFFGQGTRLTVV.

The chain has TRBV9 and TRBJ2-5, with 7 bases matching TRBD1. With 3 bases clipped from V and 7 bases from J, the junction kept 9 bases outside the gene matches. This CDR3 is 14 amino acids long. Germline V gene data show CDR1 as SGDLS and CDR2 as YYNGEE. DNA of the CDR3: TGTGCCAGCAGCGGTCGGGACAGCCGGGGGACCCAGTACTTC. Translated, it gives CASSGRDSRGTQYF.

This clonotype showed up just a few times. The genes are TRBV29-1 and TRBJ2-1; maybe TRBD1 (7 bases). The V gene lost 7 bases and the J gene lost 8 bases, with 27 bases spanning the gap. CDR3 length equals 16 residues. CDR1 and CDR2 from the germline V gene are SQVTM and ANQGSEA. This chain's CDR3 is CSGKLARTGNLDEQFF. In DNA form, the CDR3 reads TGCAGCGGCAAACTAGCCAGGACAGGTAATTTAGATGAGCAGTTCTTC.

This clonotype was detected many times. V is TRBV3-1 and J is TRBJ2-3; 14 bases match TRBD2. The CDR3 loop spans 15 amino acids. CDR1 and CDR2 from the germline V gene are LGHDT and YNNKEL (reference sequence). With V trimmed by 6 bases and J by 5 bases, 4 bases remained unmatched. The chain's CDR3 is CASSPGLAGGDTQYF. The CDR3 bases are TGTGCCAGCAGTCCCGGACTAGCGGGAGGAGATACGCAGTATTTT.

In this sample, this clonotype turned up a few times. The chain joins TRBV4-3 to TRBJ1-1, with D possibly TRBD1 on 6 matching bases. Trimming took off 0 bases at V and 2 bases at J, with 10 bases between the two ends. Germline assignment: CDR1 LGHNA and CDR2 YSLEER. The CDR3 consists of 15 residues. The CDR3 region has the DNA TGCGCCAGCAGCCAAGATTCAGGGGTTAACACTGAAGCTTTCTTT. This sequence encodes CASSQDSGVNTEAFF.

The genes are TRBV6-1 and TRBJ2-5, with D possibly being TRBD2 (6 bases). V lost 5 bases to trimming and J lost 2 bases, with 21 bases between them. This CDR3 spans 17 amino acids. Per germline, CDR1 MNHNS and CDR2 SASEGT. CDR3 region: CASSTHRLVPRQETQYF. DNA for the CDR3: TGTGCCAGCAGTACCCACCGACTAGTTCCCCGTCAAGAGACCCAGTACTTC.

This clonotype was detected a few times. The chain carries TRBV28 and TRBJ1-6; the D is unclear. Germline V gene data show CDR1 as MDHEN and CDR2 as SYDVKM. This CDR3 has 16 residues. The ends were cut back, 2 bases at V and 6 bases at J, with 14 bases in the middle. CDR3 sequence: CASSLRFGRINSPLHF. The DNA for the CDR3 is TGTGCCAGCAGTTTACGTTTCGGACGGATTAATTCACCCCTCCACTTT.

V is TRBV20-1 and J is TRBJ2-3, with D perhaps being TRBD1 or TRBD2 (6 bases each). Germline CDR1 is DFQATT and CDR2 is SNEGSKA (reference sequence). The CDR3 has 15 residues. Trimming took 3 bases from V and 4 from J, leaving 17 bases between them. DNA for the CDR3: TGCAGTGCTAGTGCTTGGGGGGCCGGACCAGATACGCAGTATTTT. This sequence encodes CSASAWGAGPDTQYF.

CDR3 in DNA: TGTGCCAGCAGCTTAGTAGCGGGCGACTCCCGGGCCGTGTTAATGCAGTACTTC. This sequence encodes CASSLVAGDSRAVLMQYF. The chain employs TRBV11-2 and TRBJ2-7; 7 positions match TRBD2. The CDR3 runs to 18 residues. Germline loops: CDR1 SGHAT, CDR2 FQNNGV. V was pared by 1 base and J by 9 bases, with 21 bases of the junction left unmatched. The full variable domain, completed using reference TRBV11-2 and TRBJ2-7, is EAGVAQSPRYKIIEKRQSVAFWCNPISGHATLYWYQQILGQGPKLLIQFQNNGVVDDSQLPKDRFSAERLKGVDSTLKIQPAKLEDSAVYLCASSLVAGDSRAVLMQYFGPGTRLTVT.

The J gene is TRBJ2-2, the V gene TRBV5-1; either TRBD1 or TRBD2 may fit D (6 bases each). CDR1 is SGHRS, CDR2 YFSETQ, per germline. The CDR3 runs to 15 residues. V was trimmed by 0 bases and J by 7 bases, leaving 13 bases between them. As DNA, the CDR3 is TGCGCCAGCAGCTTGGCCCCGGGGGCTGTCGGGGAGCTGTTTTTT. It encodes CASSLAPGAVGELFF. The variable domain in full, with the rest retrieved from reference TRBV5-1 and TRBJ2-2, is KAGVTQTPRYLIKTRGQQVTLSCSPISGHRSVSWYQQTPGQGLQFLFEYFSETQRNKGNFPGRFSGRQFSNSRSEMNVSTLELGDSALYLCASSLAPGAVGELFFGEGSRLTVL.

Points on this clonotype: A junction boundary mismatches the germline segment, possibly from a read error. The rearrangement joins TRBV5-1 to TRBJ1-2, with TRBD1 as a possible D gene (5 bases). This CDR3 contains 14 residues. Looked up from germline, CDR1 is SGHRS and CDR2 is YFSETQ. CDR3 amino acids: CASTLEGNVKGYTF. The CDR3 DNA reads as TGCGCCAGCACCTTGGAGGGGAACGTTAAAGGCTACACCTTC.

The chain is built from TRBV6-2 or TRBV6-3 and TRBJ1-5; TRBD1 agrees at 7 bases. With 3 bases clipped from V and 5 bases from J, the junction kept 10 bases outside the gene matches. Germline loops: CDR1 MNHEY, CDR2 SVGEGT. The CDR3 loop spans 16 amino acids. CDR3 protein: CASSYNRDRDDQPQHF. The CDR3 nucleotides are TGTGCCAGCAGTTATAACCGGGACAGAGACGATCAGCCCCAGCATTTT.

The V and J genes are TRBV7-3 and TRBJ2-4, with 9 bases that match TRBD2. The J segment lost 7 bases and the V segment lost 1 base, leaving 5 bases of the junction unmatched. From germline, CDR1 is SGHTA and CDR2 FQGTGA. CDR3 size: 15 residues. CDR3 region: CASSLKALAGNIQYF. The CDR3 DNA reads TGTGCCAGCAGCTTAAAGGCACTAGCGGGTAACATTCAGTACTTC.

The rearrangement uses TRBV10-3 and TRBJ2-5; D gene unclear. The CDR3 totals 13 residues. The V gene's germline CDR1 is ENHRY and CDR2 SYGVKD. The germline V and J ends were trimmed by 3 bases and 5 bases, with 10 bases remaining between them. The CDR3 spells CAISDFLQETQYF. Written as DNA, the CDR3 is TGTGCCATCAGTGATTTCTTGCAGGAGACCCAGTACTTC.

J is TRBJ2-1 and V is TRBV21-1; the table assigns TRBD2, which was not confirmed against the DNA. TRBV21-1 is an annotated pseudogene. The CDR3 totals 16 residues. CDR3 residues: CASSKRAQRRHNEQFF. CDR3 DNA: TGTGCCAGCAGCAAAAGGGCCCAGCGGAGGCACAATGAGCAGTTCTTC.

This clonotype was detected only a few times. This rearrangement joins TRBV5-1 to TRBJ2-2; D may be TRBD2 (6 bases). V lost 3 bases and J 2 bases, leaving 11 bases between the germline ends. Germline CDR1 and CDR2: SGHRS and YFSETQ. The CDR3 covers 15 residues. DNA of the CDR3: TGCGCCAGCAGCTGGGGGGAGAGAAACACCGGGGAGCTGTTTTTT. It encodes CASSWGERNTGELFF.

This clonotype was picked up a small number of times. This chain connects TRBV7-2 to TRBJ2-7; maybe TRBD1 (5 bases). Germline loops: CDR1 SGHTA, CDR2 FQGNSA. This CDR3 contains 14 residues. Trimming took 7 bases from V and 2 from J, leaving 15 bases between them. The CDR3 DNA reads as TGTGCCAGCATCCAGGGCCCAGGACCCTACGAGCAGTACTTC. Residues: CASIQGPGPYEQYF.

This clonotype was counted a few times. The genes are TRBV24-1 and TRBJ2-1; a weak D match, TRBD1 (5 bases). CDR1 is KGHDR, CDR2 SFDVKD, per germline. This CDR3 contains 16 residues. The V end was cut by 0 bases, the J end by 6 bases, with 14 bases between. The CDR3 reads CATSDLVQGGRNEQFF. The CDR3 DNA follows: TGTGCCACCAGTGATTTGGTCCAGGGTGGGCGCAATGAGCAGTTCTTC.

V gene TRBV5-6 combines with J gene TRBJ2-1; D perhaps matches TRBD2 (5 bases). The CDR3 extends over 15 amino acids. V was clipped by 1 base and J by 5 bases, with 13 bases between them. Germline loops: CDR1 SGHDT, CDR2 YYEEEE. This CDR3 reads CASSLFGSGDNEQFF. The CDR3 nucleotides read TGTGCCAGCAGCTTGTTTGGGTCCGGGGACAATGAGCAGTTCTTC.

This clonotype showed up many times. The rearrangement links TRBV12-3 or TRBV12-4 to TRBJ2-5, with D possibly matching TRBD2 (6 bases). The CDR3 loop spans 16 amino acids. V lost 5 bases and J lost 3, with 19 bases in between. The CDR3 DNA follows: TGTGCCAGCAGTACCTCGACGGGCTGGGAGGAAGAGACCCAGTACTTC. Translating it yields CASSTSTGWEEETQYF.

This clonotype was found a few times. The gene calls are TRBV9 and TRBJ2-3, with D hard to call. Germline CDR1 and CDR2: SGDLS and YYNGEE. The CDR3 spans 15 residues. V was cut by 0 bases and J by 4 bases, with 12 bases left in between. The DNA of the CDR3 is TGTGCCAGCAGCGTAGGTCACGCCGCTCCAGATACGCAGTATTTT. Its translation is CASSVGHAAPDTQYF.